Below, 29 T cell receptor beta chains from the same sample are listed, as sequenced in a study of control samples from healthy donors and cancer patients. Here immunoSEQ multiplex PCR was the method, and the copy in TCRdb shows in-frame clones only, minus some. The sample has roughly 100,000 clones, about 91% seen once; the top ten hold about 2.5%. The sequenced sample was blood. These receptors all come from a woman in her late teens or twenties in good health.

CDR3 sequence reads: CASSYSGGQNTYEQYF. The CDR3 bases are TGTGCCAGCAGTTACTCCGGCGGGCAAAACACCTACGAGCAGTACTTC. The J gene is TRBJ2-7, the V gene TRBV6-2 or TRBV6-3; perhaps TRBD2 as D (5 bases). V was shortened by 0 bases and J by 2 bases, with 14 bases between the two germline ends. Germline assignment: CDR1 MNHEY and CDR2 SVGEGT. The CDR3 is 16 residues long.

CDR3 DNA: TGTGCCAGCAGTGAAATGAGTGGTGGCGAAGCTTTCTTT. It is translated as CASSEMSGGEAFF. The rearrangement uses TRBV6-1 and TRBJ1-1; D gene unclear. CDR3 length equals 13 residues. V lost 2 bases and J 8 bases, leaving 12 bases between the germline ends. Germline loops: CDR1 MNHNS, CDR2 SASEGT.

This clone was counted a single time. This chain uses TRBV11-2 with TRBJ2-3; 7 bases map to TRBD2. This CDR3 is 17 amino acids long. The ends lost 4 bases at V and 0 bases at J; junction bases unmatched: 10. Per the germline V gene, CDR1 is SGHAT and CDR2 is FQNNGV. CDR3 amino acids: CASSSASSGASTDTQYF. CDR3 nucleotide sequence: TGTGCCAGCAGCTCAGCATCTAGCGGAGCTAGCACAGATACGCAGTATTTT.

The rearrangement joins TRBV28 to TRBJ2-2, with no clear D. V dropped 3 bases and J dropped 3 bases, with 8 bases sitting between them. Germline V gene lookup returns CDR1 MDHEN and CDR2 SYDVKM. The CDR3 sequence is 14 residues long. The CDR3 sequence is CASSLLLDTGELFF. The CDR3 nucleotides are TGTGCCAGCAGTTTGTTGTTGGACACCGGGGAGCTGTTTTTT.

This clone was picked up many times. The DNA of the CDR3 is TGTGCCAGCAGTGCGTTGTCTAGCGGCGGGGATACGCAGTATTTT. Encoded protein: CASSALSSGGDTQYF. This rearrangement joins TRBV6-4 to TRBJ2-3; TRBD2 agrees at 7 bases. Germline values: CDR1 MRHNA, CDR2 SNTAGT. The V gene end was trimmed by 4 bases and the J gene end by 6 bases; junction bases not matched to a gene: 10. The CDR3 runs to 15 residues.

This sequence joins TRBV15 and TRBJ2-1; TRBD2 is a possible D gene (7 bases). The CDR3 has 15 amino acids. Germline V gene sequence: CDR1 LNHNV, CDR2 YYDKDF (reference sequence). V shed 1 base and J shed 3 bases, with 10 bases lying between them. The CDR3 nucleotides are TGTGCCACCAGCAGAGCGGGGGGCTTCTACAATGAGCAGTTCTTC. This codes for CATSRAGGFYNEQFF. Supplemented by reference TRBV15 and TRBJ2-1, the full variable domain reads DAMVIQNPRYQVTQFGKPVTLSCSQTLNHNVMYWYQQKSSQAPKLLFHYYDKDFNNEADTPDNFQSRRPNTSFCFLDIRSPGLGDTAMYLCATSRAGGFYNEQFFGPGTRLTVL.

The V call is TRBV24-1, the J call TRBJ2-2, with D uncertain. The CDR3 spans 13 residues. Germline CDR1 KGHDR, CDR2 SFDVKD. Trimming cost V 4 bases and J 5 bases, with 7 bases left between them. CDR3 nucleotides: TGTGCCACCAGTGACCGGGCAACCGGGGAGCTGTTTTTT. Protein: CATSDRATGELFF.

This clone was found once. CDR3 region: CASSQGVGDYNEQFF. The CDR3 DNA reads as TGTGCCAGCAGCCAAGGCGTGGGAGATTACAATGAGCAGTTCTTC. The V call is TRBV3-1 (or the pseudogene TRBV3-2), the J call TRBJ2-1, with a weak D call TRBD2 (5 bases). Germline CDR1 is LGHDT and CDR2 is YNNKEL (reference sequence). Trimming took 1 base from V and 4 from J, leaving 11 bases between them. This CDR3 is 15 amino acids long.

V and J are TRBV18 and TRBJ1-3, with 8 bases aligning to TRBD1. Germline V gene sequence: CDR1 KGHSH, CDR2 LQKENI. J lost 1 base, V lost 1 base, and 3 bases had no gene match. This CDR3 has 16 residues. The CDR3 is CASSPRDRISGNTIYF. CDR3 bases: TGTGCCAGCTCACCACGGGACAGGATTTCTGGAAACACCATATATTTT. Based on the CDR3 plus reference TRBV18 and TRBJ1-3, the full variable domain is NAGVMQNPRHLVRRRGQEARLRCSPMKGHSHVYWYRQLPEEGLKFMVYLQKENIIDESGMPKERFSAEFPKEGPSILRIQQVVRGDSAAYFCASSPRDRISGNTIYFGEGSWLTVV.

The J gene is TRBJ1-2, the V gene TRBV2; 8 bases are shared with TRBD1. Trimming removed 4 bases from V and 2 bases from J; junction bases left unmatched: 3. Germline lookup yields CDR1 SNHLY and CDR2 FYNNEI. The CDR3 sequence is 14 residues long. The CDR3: CASSAGQANYGYTF. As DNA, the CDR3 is TGTGCCAGCAGTGCGGGACAGGCGAACTATGGCTACACCTTC.

Here the CDR3 DNA reads TGTGCCTGGAGTGGGGGGGGAGGTAATAATTCACCCCTCCACTTT. Its protein product is CAWSGGGGNNSPLHF. This chain uses TRBV30 with TRBJ1-6, with D possibly TRBD1 on 5 matching bases. V gave up 1 base and J gave up 5 bases, with 12 bases separating them. Germline CDR1 and CDR2: GTSNPN and SVGIG (reference sequence). This CDR3 region has 15 residues.

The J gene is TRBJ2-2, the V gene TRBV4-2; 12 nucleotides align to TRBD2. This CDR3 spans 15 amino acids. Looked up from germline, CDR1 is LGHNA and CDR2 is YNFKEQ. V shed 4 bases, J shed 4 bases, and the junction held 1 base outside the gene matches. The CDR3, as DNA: TGTGCCAGCAGCCGACTAGCGGGAGCCACCGGGGAGCTGTTTTTT. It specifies CASSRLAGATGELFF.

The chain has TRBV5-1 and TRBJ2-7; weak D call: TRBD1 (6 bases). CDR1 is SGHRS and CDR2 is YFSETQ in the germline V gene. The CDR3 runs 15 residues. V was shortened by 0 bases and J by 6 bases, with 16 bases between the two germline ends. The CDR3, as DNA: TGCGCCAGCAGCTTGGGAAGGGGGTTACGGGTCGAGCAGTACTTC. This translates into CASSLGRGLRVEQYF.

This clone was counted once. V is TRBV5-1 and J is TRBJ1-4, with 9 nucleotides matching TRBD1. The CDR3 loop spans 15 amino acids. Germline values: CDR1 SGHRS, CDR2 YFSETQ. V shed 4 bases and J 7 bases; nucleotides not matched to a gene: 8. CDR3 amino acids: CASSPQQGAGEKLFF. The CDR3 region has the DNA TGCGCCAGCAGCCCCCAACAGGGGGCGGGTGAAAAACTGTTTTTT.

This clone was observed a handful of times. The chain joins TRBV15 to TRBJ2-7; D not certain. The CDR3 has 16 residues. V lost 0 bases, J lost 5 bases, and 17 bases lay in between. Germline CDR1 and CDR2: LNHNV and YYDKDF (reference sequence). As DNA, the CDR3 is TGTGCCACCAGCAGAGATCGTCGCAGGTACTCACACGAGCAGTACTTC. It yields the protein CATSRDRRRYSHEQYF.

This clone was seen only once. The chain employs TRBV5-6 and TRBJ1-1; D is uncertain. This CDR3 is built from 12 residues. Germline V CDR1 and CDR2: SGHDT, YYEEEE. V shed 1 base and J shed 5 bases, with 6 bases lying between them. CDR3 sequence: CASSLSRTEAFF. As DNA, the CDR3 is TGTGCCAGCAGCTTGTCCCGGACTGAAGCTTTCTTT.

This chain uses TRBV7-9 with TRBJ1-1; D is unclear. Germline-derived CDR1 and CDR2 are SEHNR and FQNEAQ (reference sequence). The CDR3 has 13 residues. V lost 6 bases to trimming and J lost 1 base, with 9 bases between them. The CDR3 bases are TGTGCCAGCAGAGGGTCAGGGAACACTGAAGCTTTCTTT. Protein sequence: CASRGSGNTEAFF.

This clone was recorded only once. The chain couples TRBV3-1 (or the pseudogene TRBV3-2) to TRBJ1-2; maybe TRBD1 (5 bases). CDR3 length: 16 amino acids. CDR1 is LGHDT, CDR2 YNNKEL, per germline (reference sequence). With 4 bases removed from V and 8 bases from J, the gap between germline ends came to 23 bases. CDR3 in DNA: TGTGCCAGCAGCCCGACCCCCGTCGTCAGGGTAGGCGGCTACACCTTC. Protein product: CASSPTPVVRVGGYTF.

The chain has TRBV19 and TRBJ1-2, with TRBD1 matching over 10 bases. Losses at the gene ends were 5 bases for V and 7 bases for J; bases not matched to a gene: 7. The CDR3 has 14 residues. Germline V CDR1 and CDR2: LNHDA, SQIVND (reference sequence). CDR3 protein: CASSPGQGPFGYTF. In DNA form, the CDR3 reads TGTGCCAGTAGTCCGGGACAGGGGCCGTTTGGCTACACCTTC.

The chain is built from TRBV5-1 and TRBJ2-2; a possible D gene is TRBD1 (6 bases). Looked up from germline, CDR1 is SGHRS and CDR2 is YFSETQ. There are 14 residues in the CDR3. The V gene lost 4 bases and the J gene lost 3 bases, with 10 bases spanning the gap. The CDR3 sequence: CASSINRDTGELFF. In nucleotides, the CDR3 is TGCGCCAGCAGCATCAACAGGGACACCGGGGAGCTGTTTTTT. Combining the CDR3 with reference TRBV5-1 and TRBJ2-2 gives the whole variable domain KAGVTQTPRYLIKTRGQQVTLSCSPISGHRSVSWYQQTPGQGLQFLFEYFSETQRNKGNFPGRFSGRQFSNSRSEMNVSTLELGDSALYLCASSINRDTGELFFGEGSRLTVL.

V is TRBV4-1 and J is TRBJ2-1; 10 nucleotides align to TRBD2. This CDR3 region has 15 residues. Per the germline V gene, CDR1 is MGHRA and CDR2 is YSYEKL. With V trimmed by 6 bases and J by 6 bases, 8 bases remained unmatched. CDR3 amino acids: CASRSSGGGSNEQFF. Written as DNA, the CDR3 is TGCGCCAGCAGAAGCAGCGGGGGGGGGAGCAATGAGCAGTTCTTC.

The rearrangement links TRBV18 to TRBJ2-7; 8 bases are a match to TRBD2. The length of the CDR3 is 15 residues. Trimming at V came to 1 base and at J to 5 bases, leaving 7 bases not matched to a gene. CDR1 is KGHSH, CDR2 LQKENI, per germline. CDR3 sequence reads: CASSPLGGGGNEQYF. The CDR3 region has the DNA TGTGCCAGCTCACCACTCGGGGGGGGAGGCAACGAGCAGTACTTC. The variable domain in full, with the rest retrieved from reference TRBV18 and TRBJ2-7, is NAGVMQNPRHLVRRRGQEARLRCSPMKGHSHVYWYRQLPEEGLKFMVYLQKENIIDESGMPKERFSAEFPKEGPSILRIQQVVRGDSAAYFCASSPLGGGGNEQYFGPGTRLTVT.

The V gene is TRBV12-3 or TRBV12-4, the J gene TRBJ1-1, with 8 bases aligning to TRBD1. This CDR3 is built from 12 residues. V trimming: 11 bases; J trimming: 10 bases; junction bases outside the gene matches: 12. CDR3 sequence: CAVEDRVFRAFF. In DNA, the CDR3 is TGTGCCGTAGAGGACAGGGTTTTTAGAGCTTTCTTT.

The CDR3 loop reads CASSPISGLAGAGELFF. In DNA, the CDR3 is TGTGCCAGCAGCCCCATTTCGGGACTAGCGGGAGCCGGGGAGCTGTTTTTT. The genes are TRBV5-4 and TRBJ2-2; the match to TRBD2 covers 14 bases. V lost 4 bases, J lost 6 bases, and 8 bases stayed unmatched. This CDR3 has 17 amino acids. Germline CDR1 SGHNT, CDR2 YYREEE (reference sequence).

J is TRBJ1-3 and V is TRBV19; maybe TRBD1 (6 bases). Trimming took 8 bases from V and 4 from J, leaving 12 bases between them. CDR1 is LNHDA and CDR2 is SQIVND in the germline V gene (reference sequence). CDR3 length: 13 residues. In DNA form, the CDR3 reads TGTGCCAGTCGTCAGGGGTCCGGAAACACCATATATTTT. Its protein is CASRQGSGNTIYF.

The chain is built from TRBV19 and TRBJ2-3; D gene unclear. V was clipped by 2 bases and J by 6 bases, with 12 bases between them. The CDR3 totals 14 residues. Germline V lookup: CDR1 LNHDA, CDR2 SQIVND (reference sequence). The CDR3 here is CASSIYGSSDTQYF. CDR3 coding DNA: TGTGCCAGTAGTATATATGGATCGTCGGATACGCAGTATTTT.

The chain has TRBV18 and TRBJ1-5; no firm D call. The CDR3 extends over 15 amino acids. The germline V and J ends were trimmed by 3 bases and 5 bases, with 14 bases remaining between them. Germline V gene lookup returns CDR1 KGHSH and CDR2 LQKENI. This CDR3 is CASSPAFLQDQPQHF. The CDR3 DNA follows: TGTGCCAGCTCACCGGCTTTCCTGCAGGATCAGCCCCAGCATTTT.

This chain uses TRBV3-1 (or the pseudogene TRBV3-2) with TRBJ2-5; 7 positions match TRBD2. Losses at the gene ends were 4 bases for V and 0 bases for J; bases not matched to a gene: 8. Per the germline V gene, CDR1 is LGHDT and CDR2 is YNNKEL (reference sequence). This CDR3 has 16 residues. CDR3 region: CASSRGGRRYQETQYF. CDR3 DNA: TGTGCCAGCAGCCGGGGAGGGCGGAGGTACCAAGAGACCCAGTACTTC.

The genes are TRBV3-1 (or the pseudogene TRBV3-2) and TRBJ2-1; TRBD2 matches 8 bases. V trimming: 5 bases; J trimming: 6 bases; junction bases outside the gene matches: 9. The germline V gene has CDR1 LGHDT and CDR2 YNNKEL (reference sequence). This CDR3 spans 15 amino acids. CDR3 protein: CASSMLRTSFNEQFF. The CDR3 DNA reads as TGTGCCAGCAGCATGTTACGGACTAGCTTCAATGAGCAGTTCTTC.